This TCR beta chain was recovered during a study of regulatory T cells in long-lasting Graves disease. Time point given: newly diagnosed GD, antithyroid drugs for less than 3 months. From PBMCs, RNA was extracted and then used to make the TCR library. This clonotype came up many times. The V and J ends lost 7 bases and 0 bases respectively, with 10 bases between them. Germline V CDR1 and CDR2: SQVTM, ANQGSEA. The CDR3 runs 12 residues. Libraries of TCR beta came from iRepertoire HTBI primers plus Arm-PCR of CDR3 regions. Authors' analysis steps: Overall, samples carried approximately 60 TRBV and 14 TRBJ segments. TCRdb called the multiplex PCR reads again in MiXCR, with one record for every CDR3 protein. These V and J calls derive from TCRdb rather than the authors' analysis. The repertoire holds some 350,000 distinct CDR3 sequences, with under 20% as singletons. The data also belong to a second study, concerning T cells in Graves' hyperthyroidism and ophthalmopathy. From that study: The HTBI set primed first-round TCR CDR3 RT-PCR.

The material sequenced was peripheral blood mononuclear cells (PBMCs), taken at new diagnosis, from a patient treated with antithyroid drugs. The chain has TRBV29-1 and TRBJ2-7; D possibly corresponds to TRBD1 (6 bases). This TCR was sampled from a woman under 30 with Graves disease. Here the CDR3 reads CSARQASYEQYF. DNA for the CDR3: TGCAGCGCCCGACAGGCCTCCTACGAGCAGTACTTC.